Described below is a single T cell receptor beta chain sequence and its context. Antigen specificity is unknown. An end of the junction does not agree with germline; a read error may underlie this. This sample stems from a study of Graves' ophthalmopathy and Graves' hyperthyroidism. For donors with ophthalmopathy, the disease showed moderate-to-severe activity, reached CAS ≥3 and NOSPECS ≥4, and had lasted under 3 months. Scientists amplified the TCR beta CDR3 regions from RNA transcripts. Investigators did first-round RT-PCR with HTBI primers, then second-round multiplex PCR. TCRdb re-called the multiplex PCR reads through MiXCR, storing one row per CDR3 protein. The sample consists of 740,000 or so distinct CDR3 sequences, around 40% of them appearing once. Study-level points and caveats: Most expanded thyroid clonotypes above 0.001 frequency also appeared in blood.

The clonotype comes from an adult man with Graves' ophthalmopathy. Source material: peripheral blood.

Here the CDR3 DNA reads TGTGCTAGCAGTCCCCCGACTAGCGGGGGCGGCGGGGAGCTGTTTTTT. Translating gives CASSPPTSGGGGELFF. This sequence joins TRBV7-7 and TRBJ2-2; 12 bases agree with TRBD2. The CDR3 covers 16 residues. CDR1 and CDR2 from the germline V gene are SSHAT and FNYEAQ (reference sequence). Filled out from reference TRBV7-7 and TRBJ2-2, the complete variable domain reads GAGVSQSPRYKVTKRGQDVTLRCDPISSHATLYWYQQALGQGPEFLTYFNYEAQPDKSGLPSDRFSAERPEGSISTLTIQRTEQRDSAMYRCASSPPTSGGGGELFFGEGSRLTVL.